This T cell receptor (beta chain) was obtained from a study of blood T cell repertoires in COVID-19. Study overall: COVID-19 samples from acute and convalescent phases originated in the United States, Italy and Spain. T cells, B-cell-depleted T cells, or PBMCs provided the cDNA or gDNA that served as material.

In the original workflow: Amplification of reference gene primers was used by the study to estimate nucleated cell counts. Only in-frame clones appear in the TCRdb table, and some are missing; sequencing was by immunoSEQ multiplex PCR. D and trimming come from the DNA, and the V and J calls and clone size come from that table. The sample has some 100,000 clones; roughly 79% are singletons. The CDR3 loop spans 15 amino acids. Trimming at V came to 4 bases and at J to 3 bases, leaving 8 bases not matched to a gene. Germline lookup yields CDR1 SGHKS and CDR2 YYEKEE (reference sequence). This clone was counted a few times.

This TCR was sampled from a human donor in a cohort sampled during active COVID-19. The chain is built from TRBV5-5 and TRBJ2-5, with 8 positions matching TRBD2. Sequencing was carried out using peripheral blood. The DNA of the CDR3 is TGTGCCAGCAGCCTCTACGGGGGGGTGAAAGAGACCCAGTACTTC. Translating it yields CASSLYGGVKETQYF. Looking up the rest from reference TRBV5-5 and TRBJ2-5 gives the full variable domain: DAGVTQSPTHLIKTRGQQVTLRCSPISGHKSVSWYQQVLGQGPQFIFQYYEKEERGRGNFPDRFSARQFPNYSSELNVNALLLGDSALYLCASSLYGGVKETQYFGPGTRLLVL.